One sample yielded the 17 T cell receptor beta chains listed below, sequenced in a study of siplizumab effects on memory and regulatory T cells. The table came from immunoSEQ multiplex PCR; TCRdb's copy has only in-frame clones and leaves some out. The sample contains approximately 100,000 clones, 75% to 95% of which appear only once. Source material: CD4+ T cells sorted from blood. Receptors were obtained from a human donor in good health. Some clones in this sample may be carry-over from other donors' samples.

V usage is TRBV6-1 and J usage is TRBJ2-3; no firm D call. CDR1 and CDR2 (germline): MNHNS, SASEGT. V lost 5 bases and J 3 bases, leaving 6 bases between the germline ends. This CDR3 contains 12 residues. Here the CDR3 DNA reads TGTGCCAGCAGTAGGATAACAGATACGCAGTATTTT. Protein sequence: CASSRITDTQYF.

V is TRBV5-6 and J is TRBJ1-2; no definite D call. Deletions cut 1 base from V and 8 bases from J, with 6 bases between. This CDR3 has 11 residues. The germline gives CDR1 SGHDT, CDR2 YYEEEE. The CDR3 protein is CASSLSGGYTF. The CDR3 nucleotides read TGTGCCAGCAGCTTGTCGGGCGGCTACACCTTC.

This chain connects TRBV9 to TRBJ2-1; TRBD2 matches at 14 bases. This CDR3 has 19 residues. CDR1 is SGDLS, CDR2 YYNGEE, per germline. J gave up 5 bases and V 4 bases, and 14 bases lay outside the gene matches. CDR3 nucleotide sequence: TGTGCCAGCAGCTCACCGTGGGGACTAGCGGGAGTCGCCCACAATGAGCAGTTCTTC. It encodes CASSSPWGLAGVAHNEQFF.

The CDR3 DNA reads as TGCGCCAGCAGCTTGGTTGGCTCGAGCTCTGGGGCCAACGTCCTGACTTTC. Translation gives CASSLVGSSSGANVLTF. V is TRBV5-1 and J is TRBJ2-6; D not certain. CDR3 length: 17 amino acids. Germline assignment: CDR1 SGHRS and CDR2 YFSETQ. The V and J ends lost 0 bases and 0 bases respectively, with 10 bases between them. The entire variable domain, with the rest obtained from reference TRBV5-1 and TRBJ2-6, is as follows: KAGVTQTPRYLIKTRGQQVTLSCSPISGHRSVSWYQQTPGQGLQFLFEYFSETQRNKGNFPGRFSGRQFSNSRSEMNVSTLELGDSALYLCASSLVGSSSGANVLTFGAGSRLTVL.

This clone was detected only once. The rearrangement uses TRBV7-2 and TRBJ2-1, with TRBD2 matching over 9 bases. The CDR3 sequence is 17 residues long. The germline V gene has CDR1 SGHTA and CDR2 FQGNSA. J was trimmed by 6 bases and V by 5 bases; bases with no gene match: 14. The CDR3 nucleotides are TGTGCCAGCAGCAAGCAGGGGTGGCGGGAGGGCCTCAATGAGCAGTTCTTC. Its protein product is CASSKQGWREGLNEQFF.

V usage is TRBV2 and J usage is TRBJ1-1; the D is unclear. CDR3 length: 13 amino acids. The germline gives CDR1 SNHLY, CDR2 FYNNEI. Trimming cost V 3 bases and J 1 base, with 6 bases left between them. DNA for the CDR3: TGTGCCAGCAGTGACCACAGGAACACTGAAGCTTTCTTT. Amino acids: CASSDHRNTEAFF.

This chain links TRBV7-2 with TRBJ2-1, with D possibly TRBD1 on 6 matching bases. CDR3 size: 15 residues. Trimming shortened V by 5 bases and J by 6 bases, and 17 bases separated the two germline ends. Germline V CDR1 and CDR2: SGHTA, FQGNSA. In DNA, the CDR3 is TGTGCCAGCAGCCCCCCCAGGGGAACTTTCAATGAGCAGTTCTTC. Protein sequence: CASSPPRGTFNEQFF.

V gene TRBV5-1 combines with J gene TRBJ2-2; D is possibly TRBD1 or TRBD2 (5 bases each). CDR1 and CDR2 (germline): SGHRS, YFSETQ. The CDR3 has 16 amino acids. V gave up 4 bases and J gave up 2 bases, with 15 bases separating them. The CDR3 nucleotides are TGCGCCAGCAGCCTCCGGGGACCTAGCAACACCGGGGAGCTGTTTTTT. It specifies CASSLRGPSNTGELFF. The full variable domain, its missing parts supplied by reference TRBV5-1 and TRBJ2-2, is KAGVTQTPRYLIKTRGQQVTLSCSPISGHRSVSWYQQTPGQGLQFLFEYFSETQRNKGNFPGRFSGRQFSNSRSEMNVSTLELGDSALYLCASSLRGPSNTGELFFGEGSRLTVL.

This clone has a handful of counts. This chain links TRBV4-1 with TRBJ1-5; 8 bases are shared with TRBD1. This CDR3 is built from 17 residues. Looked up from germline, CDR1 is MGHRA and CDR2 is YSYEKL. The V segment lost 3 bases and the J segment 3 bases; nucleotides outside the gene matches: 10. The CDR3 spells CASSQESQGAINQPQHF. As DNA, the CDR3 is TGCGCCAGCAGCCAGGAAAGTCAGGGGGCTATCAATCAGCCCCAGCATTTT.

The chain joins TRBV18 to TRBJ2-7; D may match TRBD1 or TRBD2 (6 bases each). Germline CDR1 KGHSH, CDR2 LQKENI. The CDR3 is 14 amino acids. V lost 3 bases, J lost 0 bases, and 9 bases lay in between. This chain's CDR3 is CASSPRDNSYEQYF. The CDR3 DNA reads as TGTGCCAGCTCACCGCGGGACAACTCCTACGAGCAGTACTTC.

The chain links TRBV2 to TRBJ1-3; D is possibly TRBD1 (5 bases). In germline, CDR1 is SNHLY, CDR2 FYNNEI. The V end was cut by 4 bases, the J end by 0 bases, with 13 bases between. This CDR3 has 16 amino acids. The CDR3 sequence is CASSGQLLSSGNTIYF. The CDR3, as DNA: TGTGCCAGCAGTGGACAGCTTTTGAGCTCTGGAAACACCATATATTTT.

The chain links TRBV9 to TRBJ1-6; 10 nucleotides agree with TRBD1. The CDR3 consists of 16 residues. The V gene end was trimmed by 0 bases and the J gene end by 6 bases; junction bases not matched to a gene: 3. The germline CDR1 and CDR2 sequences are SGDLS and YYNGEE. The CDR3 protein is CASSVEGQGINSPLHF. The DNA for the CDR3 is TGTGCCAGCAGCGTAGAGGGACAGGGGATTAATTCACCCCTCCACTTT.

The J gene is TRBJ2-7, the V gene TRBV7-3; D uncertain. V was pared by 5 bases and J by 0 bases, with 11 bases between. Germline V gene sequence: CDR1 SGHTA, CDR2 FQGTGA. The CDR3 consists of 14 residues. The CDR3 sequence: CASSRGSNSYEQYF. Written as DNA, the CDR3 is TGTGCCAGCAGCCGTGGGTCCAACTCCTACGAGCAGTACTTC.

This sequence joins TRBV18 and TRBJ2-7, with D perhaps TRBD2 (6 bases). Germline V gives CDR1 KGHSH, CDR2 LQKENI. The CDR3 has 16 residues. Trimming took 3 bases from V and 2 from J, leaving 17 bases between them. The DNA for the CDR3 is TGTGCCAGCTCACCCCTGTGGAGGGATAAAACCTACGAGCAGTACTTC. It is translated as CASSPLWRDKTYEQYF.

V and J are TRBV10-1 and TRBJ2-2; D is ambiguous. Germline CDR1 reads WNHNN; CDR2 reads SYGVQD (reference sequence). This CDR3 comprises 14 residues. Trimming shortened V by 3 bases and J by 4 bases, and 9 bases separated the two germline ends. The CDR3 bases are TGCGCCAGCAGTGACTACAGAGGCACCGGGGAGCTGTTTTTT. It is translated as CASSDYRGTGELFF.

The chain employs TRBV6-1 and TRBJ1-5, with 7 bases aligning to TRBD1. This CDR3 spans 15 amino acids. Germline assignment: CDR1 MNHNS and CDR2 SASEGT. V was clipped by 0 bases and J by 5 bases; unmatched bases: 4. The CDR3, as DNA: TGTGCCAGCAGTGAAGCGGGGGACAGCTATCAGCCCCAGCATTTT. Translated, it gives CASSEAGDSYQPQHF.

The chain links TRBV19 to TRBJ2-7; 7 nucleotides agree with TRBD2. This CDR3 has 15 amino acids. Germline CDR1 is LNHDA and CDR2 is SQIVND (reference sequence). J was trimmed by 0 bases and V by 7 bases; bases with no gene match: 9. CDR3 DNA: TGTGCCAGTACCCGACGGGGGGAGAGCTCCTACGAGCAGTACTTC. It encodes CASTRRGESSYEQYF.